A selection of T cell receptor beta chains follows, all from one sample in a study of PD-L1 blockade in urothelial cancer. The data were produced by immunoSEQ multiplex PCR, yet TCRdb's version contains in-frame clones alone and is incomplete. The table has about 36,000 clones, about 80% seen once. Here the sequenced sample was PBMCs, taken around atezolizumab (anti-PD-L1) treatment. The receptors were gathered from a man in his forties with urothelial cancer. Both conserved end residues are trimmed from each CDR3.

J | V | CDR3
TRBJ1-5 | TRBV6-5 | ASSPRGRGNQPQH
TRBJ2-3 | TRBV5-1 | ASSSRFSGSTSTDTQY
TRBJ2-7 | TRBV21-1 | ASSKSASGCRSYEQY
TRBJ2-7 | TRBV5-6 | ASSLSPTSGITYEQY
TRBJ2-3 | TRBV10-3 | AISATRDTQY
TRBJ2-2 | TRBV5-5 | ASSFQDRVFAGELF
TRBJ1-4 | TRBV7-2 | ASSLGSGEKLF
TRBJ2-1 | TRBV6-5 | ASSYSHSPYNEQF
TRBJ2-7 | TRBV5-6 | ASRDMARNEQY
TRBJ1-4 | TRBV28 | ASGRTSEKLF
TRBJ2-7 | TRBV6-6 | ASSYLSGTPY
TRBJ1-4 | TRBV6-1 | ASSSIGTGVEKLF
TRBJ1-5 | TRBV5-1 | ASSLEGSRAQPQH
TRBJ2-7 | TRBV5-6 | ASSGRISYEQY
TRBJ2-5 | TRBV19 | ASSIPGAGLQTQY
TRBJ2-1 | TRBV5-1 | ASTRLAGANEQF
TRBJ2-4 | TRBV7-9 | ASSLGGAGLKNIQY
TRBJ1-2 | TRBV10-3 | AISDSGVGYT
TRBJ1-2 | TRBV19 | ASSHGGGQIGYT
TRBJ1-1 | TRBV19 | ASSSGGRTEAF
TRBJ2-7 | TRBV7-6 | ASSLRGGSSYEQY
TRBJ2-5 | TRBV5-1 | ASSPLDSQETQY
TRBJ1-2 | TRBV20-1 | SAWRHGGYT
TRBJ1-2 | TRBV25-1 | ASSVQGLGGYT